Listed below are T cell receptor beta chains from one sample, sequenced in a study of shared clonotypes between healthy human individuals. Sequencing was performed with immunoSEQ multiplex PCR; in TCRdb, only in-frame clones are kept and a portion is missing. The sample records about 480,000 clones, 60% to 85% being singletons. Input material: PBMCs. These receptors came from a woman aged 40 to 55 in good health. Some clones in this sample may be carry-over from other donors' samples. Both conserved end residues are part of each CDR3. Each record gives: V gene, J gene, D gene, clone size, CDR3 protein, CDR3 DNA. A D gene is named only where the DNA matches it firmly. The size entry is marked missing in some rows and otherwise reads once, few, many or a size class.

TRBV11-2	TRBJ1-1	NA	NA	CASSFETEAFF	TGTGCCAGCAGCTTCGAAACTGAAGCTTTCTTT
TRBV27	TRBJ1-4	TRBD1	NA	CASRGQGNEKLFF	TGTGCCAGCAGGGGACAGGGGAATGAAAAACTGTTTTTT
TRBV5-1	TRBJ1-5	NA	NA	CASSLGHEGQPQHF	TGCGCCAGCAGCCTCGGACATGAGGGTCAGCCCCAGCATTTT
TRBV9	TRBJ2-5	NA	NA	CASSVGPRETQYF	TGTGCCAGCAGCGTAGGCCCAAGAGAGACCCAGTACTTC
TRBV9	TRBJ1-1	NA	NA	CASSGGGELAEAFF	TGTGCCAGCAGCGGAGGGGGGGAGTTGGCTGAAGCTTTCTTT
TRBV11-1	TRBJ2-7	TRBD2	NA	CASSLGKRTSGITYF	TGTGCCAGCAGCTTAGGGAAGAGGACTAGCGGGATAACGTACTTC
TRBV7-9	TRBJ2-3	NA	NA	CASSSSSTDTQYF	TGTGCCAGCAGCTCGAGTAGCACAGATACGCAGTATTTT
TRBV10-3	TRBJ2-1	TRBD2	NA	CAISSGSPTEQFF	TGTGCCATCAGCAGCGGGAGTCCTACTGAGCAGTTCTTC
TRBV6-1	TRBJ2-1	TRBD2	NA	CASSEVGLAYNEQFF	TGTGCCAGCAGTGAAGTGGGACTAGCATACAATGAGCAGTTCTTC
TRBV7-9	TRBJ2-7	TRBD2	NA	CASSSRSGSGAYEQYF	TGTGCCAGCAGCTCGAGGAGCGGGAGTGGGGCCTACGAGCAGTACTTC
TRBV7-9	TRBJ2-2	TRBD2	many	CASSPGTSGTENTGELFF	TGTGCCAGCAGCCCGGGGACTAGCGGGACCGAAAACACCGGGGAGCTGTTTTTT
TRBV9	TRBJ2-2	TRBD2	NA	CASSPRLAGAGTGELFF	TGTGCCAGCAGCCCAAGACTAGCGGGAGCGGGCACCGGGGAGCTGTTTTTT
TRBV6-5	TRBJ2-5	NA	NA	CASSWLGEETQYF	TGTGCCAGCAGTTGGTTAGGGGAGGAGACCCAGTACTTC
TRBV21-1	TRBJ2-5	NA	NA	CASSKAPGQETQYF	TGTGCCAGCAGCAAAGCGCCAGGCCAAGAGACCCAGTACTTC
TRBV6-4	TRBJ2-7	NA	once	CASKSGQSYEQYF	TGTGCCAGCAAATCCGGACAGTCCTACGAGCAGTACTTC
TRBV29-1	TRBJ2-7	TRBD2	once	CSVTLTGGHEQYF	TGCAGCGTAACCCTCACGGGGGGGCACGAGCAGTACTTC
TRBV4-3	TRBJ2-1	TRBD2	few	CASSQLAGAAEQFF	TGCGCCAGCAGCCAGCTAGCGGGAGCGGCTGAGCAGTTCTTC
TRBV28	TRBJ2-7	NA	few	CASSFGNLDSSYEQYF	TGTGCCAGCAGTTTCGGAAACCTGGACAGCTCCTACGAGCAGTACTTC
TRBV11-2	TRBJ2-7	NA	NA	CASSFDRWIYEQYF	TGTGCCAGCAGCTTTGACAGGTGGATCTACGAGCAGTACTTC
TRBV11-2	TRBJ2-1	TRBD2	once	CASSFGSGRATYNEQFF	TGTGCCAGCAGCTTCGGTAGCGGGAGGGCCACCTACAATGAGCAGTTCTTC
TRBV5-1	TRBJ2-7	TRBD2	NA	CASRLGPGLGYEQYF	TGCGCCAGCCGCCTAGGGCCGGGACTAGGCTACGAGCAGTACTTC
TRBV30	TRBJ2-1	TRBD1	NA	CAWSGGGWQFF	TGTGCCTGGAGTGGAGGGGGCTGGCAGTTCTTC
TRBV6-5	TRBJ2-7	TRBD1	few	CASSSQGSSYEQYF	TGTGCCAGCAGTTCACAGGGGAGCTCCTACGAGCAGTACTTC
TRBV28	TRBJ1-2	TRBD1	once	CASSPGGNYGYTF	TGTGCCAGCAGTCCAGGGGGAAACTATGGCTACACCTTC
TRBV2	TRBJ1-1	NA	few	CASSHTEAFF	TGTGCCAGCAGCCACACTGAAGCTTTCTTT
TRBV5-4	TRBJ2-3	NA	NA	CASRYQQASTDTQYF	TGTGCCAGCAGGTACCAACAGGCGAGCACAGATACGCAGTATTTT
TRBV28	TRBJ2-5	TRBD2	NA	CASSLRDGGKETQYF	TGTGCCAGCAGTTTACGGGACGGGGGGAAAGAGACCCAGTACTTC
TRBV11-2	TRBJ2-1	TRBD2	NA	CASRPSGASGSREQFF	TGTGCCAGCAGGCCTAGTGGCGCTAGCGGGAGTAGGGAGCAGTTCTTC
TRBV7-7	TRBJ2-1	NA	NA	CASSLDRYNEQFF	TGTGCCAGCAGCTTAGATAGGTACAATGAGCAGTTCTTC
TRBV18	TRBJ1-5	NA	NA	CASSPSMGDQPQHF	TGTGCCAGCTCACCATCCATGGGGGATCAGCCCCAGCATTTT
TRBV9	TRBJ2-1	NA	NA	CASSPQGGRGYEQFF	TGTGCCAGCAGCCCCCAGGGCGGTCGAGGATATGAGCAGTTCTTC
TRBV6-5	TRBJ1-6	TRBD1	NA	CASSYRRQGGSPLHF	TGTGCCAGCAGTTACAGGAGACAGGGAGGGTCACCCCTCCACTTT
TRBV12-5	TRBJ2-1	NA	NA	CASGLVRVPNEQFF	TGTGCTAGTGGTTTGGTACGGGTCCCCAATGAGCAGTTCTTC
TRBV6-1	TRBJ1-5	NA	few	CASSAWTGLQPQHF	TGTGCCAGCAGTGCTTGGACGGGCCTTCAGCCCCAGCATTTT
TRBV6-5	TRBJ1-2	NA	once	CASSYRSGGGYTF	TGTGCCAGCAGTTACAGGTCAGGAGGTGGCTACACCTTC
TRBV7-2	TRBJ2-7	NA	NA	CASQTETYEQYF	TGTGCCAGCCAGACAGAAACCTACGAGCAGTACTTC
TRBV28	TRBJ2-5	NA	once	CASTLRSWYLETQYF	TGTGCCAGCACCCTTAGATCCTGGTACCTAGAGACCCAGTACTTC
TRBV28	TRBJ2-1	NA	NA	CASSPPGGSYNEQFF	TGTGCCAGCAGCCCTCCCGGAGGTTCCTACAATGAGCAGTTCTTC
TRBV18	TRBJ2-7	NA	NA	CASSPLPDSYEQYF	TGTGCCAGCTCACCACTCCCAGATTCCTACGAGCAGTACTTC
TRBV2	TRBJ1-5	NA	NA	CASSEAGGVGEQPQHF	TGTGCCAGCAGTGAAGCGGGAGGGGTGGGAGAACAGCCCCAGCATTTT
TRBV2	TRBJ1-4	TRBD1	NA	CASSDRGLSEKLFF	TGTGCCAGCAGTGACAGGGGGCTTTCGGAAAAACTGTTTTTT